One sample yielded the 24 T cell receptor beta chains listed below, sequenced in a study of post-analysis software for immune sequencing data (dated by TCRdb to between 2015 and 2016). The antigens these receptors bind are not known. Overall results and qualifications from the work: Patients showed significantly higher frequencies than controls for several TRBV segments, among them TRBV5-6, TRBV5-1 and TRBV20-1.

Library preparation was by PCR. The sequencer was an Illumina HiSeq 2500. To reduce PCR and sequencing biases, unique molecular identifiers were incorporated into the TCR beta cDNA libraries. In-frame beta chains were kept once TCRdb had trimmed the public reads at Q25 with fastp and called clones with MiXCR. Merged by CDR3 protein, the rows form single entries marked with the most common genes and DNA. The sample table shows about 680,000 distinct CDR3 sequences, and 55% to 60% are seen once. The ten largest clones take up around 10% of the sample. The sequencing sample was made of blood. The receptors shown here come from a girl aged 2 to 10 with multiple sclerosis.

In its sample, this clonotype was seen a few times. The chain carries TRBV6-6 and TRBJ2-1; D is undetermined. CDR1 MNHNY and CDR2 SVGAGI come from the germline V gene (reference sequence). V shed 4 bases and J shed 5 bases, with 12 bases lying between them. The CDR3 spans 14 residues. The CDR3 loop reads CASSSALFDNEQFF. The CDR3 DNA follows: TGTGCCAGCAGTTCCGCACTTTTCGACAATGAGCAGTTCTTC.

This clonotype was counted only a few times. The chain uses TRBV9 and TRBJ2-7; D gene unclear. The CDR3 spans 15 residues. Trimming removed 2 bases from V and 0 bases from J, with 12 bases in between. Germline CDR1 SGDLS, CDR2 YYNGEE. CDR3 in amino acids: CASSVATGLSYEQYF. The CDR3 region has the DNA TGTGCCAGCAGCGTGGCCACGGGCCTCTCCTACGAGCAGTACTTC.

The V call is TRBV12-3 or TRBV12-4, the J call TRBJ2-1; 9 bases are shared with TRBD2. There are 15 residues in the CDR3. V lost 4 bases and J lost 7; bases outside the gene matches: 8. The CDR3 nucleotides are TGTGCCAGCAGTTGGGGGGCGGGAGGGGATAATGAGCAGTTCTTC. Translating it yields CASSWGAGGDNEQFF.

The rearrangement joins TRBV6-6 to TRBJ1-2; 8 bases match TRBD1. CDR3 length: 15 residues. V shed 2 bases, J shed 6 bases, and the junction held 8 bases outside the gene matches. Germline V lookup: CDR1 MNHNY, CDR2 SVGAGI (reference sequence). Here the CDR3 DNA reads TGTGCCAGCAGTTACGTAACGCCAGGGGGCCATGGCTACACCTTC. Protein product: CASSYVTPGGHGYTF.

The chain recombines TRBV30 with TRBJ2-5, with no clear D. V lost 3 bases, J lost 6 bases, and 20 bases lay in between. Germline CDR1 GTSNPN, CDR2 SVGIG (reference sequence). The CDR3 is made up of 15 amino acids. The chain's CDR3 is CAWSPGVGSVQTQYF. As DNA, the CDR3 is TGTGCCTGGAGCCCTGGGGTTGGAAGCGTGCAGACCCAGTACTTC.

Of note for this clonotype: The junction departs from the called germline gene at one end, perhaps through a read error. The chain carries TRBV29-1 and TRBJ2-5; 11 bases are a match to TRBD2. The CDR3 contains 16 residues. Germline CDR1 SQVTM, CDR2 ANQGSEA. Here the CDR3 DNA reads TGCAGCGTGGACGGAACTAGCGGGGGAACTCAAGAGACTCAGTACTTC. Residues: CSVDGTSGGTQETQYF.

This chain joins TRBV29-1 and TRBJ2-3, with 7 bases that match TRBD1. The J segment lost 3 bases and the V segment lost 7 bases, leaving 19 bases of the junction unmatched. CDR1 SQVTM and CDR2 ANQGSEA come from the germline V gene. The CDR3 sequence is 17 residues long. The CDR3: CSGITLLQGFGTDTQYF. The DNA of the CDR3 is TGCAGCGGTATTACCCTACTACAGGGGTTTGGGACAGATACGCAGTATTTT.

V gene TRBV25-1 combines with J gene TRBJ2-3; tentatively, D is TRBD1 (5 bases). The CDR3 contains 12 residues. Germline-derived CDR1 and CDR2 are MGHDK and SYGVNS. V was shortened by 6 bases and J by 4 bases, with 8 bases between the two germline ends. The CDR3 nucleotides are TGTGCCAGCAGGGCAGGGTCAGATACGCAGTATTTT. Residues: CASRAGSDTQYF.

This clonotype came up a few times. The chain carries TRBV5-1 and TRBJ2-7, with 8 positions matching TRBD2. J gave up 3 bases and V 7 bases, and 21 bases lay outside the gene matches. Per germline, CDR1 SGHRS and CDR2 YFSETQ. This CDR3 contains 18 residues. CDR3 sequence (DNA): TGCGCCAGCCATAGCTTAACGACAGGAGCGGGGGCTTACTACGAGCAGTACTTC. It codes for CASHSLTTGAGAYYEQYF.

The gene calls are TRBV14 and TRBJ2-3, with 8 bases matching TRBD1. CDR3 length: 15 residues. Germline-derived CDR1 and CDR2 are SGHDN and FVKESK. Unmatched junction bases numbered 4, after V lost 3 bases and J lost 2 bases. CDR3 loop: CASSHRDRYTDTQYF. CDR3 sequence (DNA): TGTGCCAGCAGCCACCGGGACAGGTACACAGATACGCAGTATTTT.

This clonotype occurred once. The J gene is TRBJ2-3, the V gene TRBV2; a possible D gene is TRBD1 (6 bases). V was shortened by 7 bases and J by 0 bases, with 17 bases between the two germline ends. Germline V lookup: CDR1 SNHLY, CDR2 FYNNEI. The CDR3 length is 16 residues. CDR3 in amino acids: CASKYGQPTSTDTQYF. In DNA, the CDR3 is TGTGCCAGCAAGTATGGACAGCCCACTAGCACAGATACGCAGTATTTT. Drawing the rest from reference TRBV2 and TRBJ2-3, the complete variable domain is EPEVTQTPSHQVTQMGQEVILRCVPISNHLYFYWYRQILGQKVEFLVSFYNNEISEKSEIFDDQFSVERPDGSNFTLKIRSTKLEDSAMYFCASKYGQPTSTDTQYFGPGTRLTVL.

CDR3 DNA sequence: TGCGCCAGCAGCTTGGGTGGAGGGATGGTCGCGGATACGCAGTATTTT. Residues: CASSLGGGMVADTQYF. V usage is TRBV5-1 and J usage is TRBJ2-3; a weak D match, TRBD2 (6 bases). Germline V gene data show CDR1 as SGHRS and CDR2 as YFSETQ. Trimming removed 0 bases at V and 6 bases at J, with 17 bases between. The CDR3 extends over 16 amino acids. Complete variable domain (other parts from reference TRBV5-1 and TRBJ2-3): KAGVTQTPRYLIKTRGQQVTLSCSPISGHRSVSWYQQTPGQGLQFLFEYFSETQRNKGNFPGRFSGRQFSNSRSEMNVSTLELGDSALYLCASSLGGGMVADTQYFGPGTRLTVL.

The rearrangement uses TRBV7-2 and TRBJ1-5; the D is unclear. The CDR3 consists of 12 residues. CDR1 is SGHTA and CDR2 is FQGNSA in the germline V gene. Trimming left V 5 bases short and J 10 bases short, with 12 bases between. As DNA, the CDR3 is TGTGCCAGCAGCCCTGCCTTCGGACCCCAGCATTTT. Amino acid sequence: CASSPAFGPQHF.

This chain joins TRBV29-1 and TRBJ2-1, with TRBD1 matching 8 bases. The CDR3 is 16 amino acids. Germline-derived CDR1 and CDR2 are SQVTM and ANQGSEA. V lost 4 bases to trimming and J lost 5 bases; unmatched junction nucleotides: 13. The CDR3: CSVVFLVTGVNNEQFF. The DNA for the CDR3 is TGCAGCGTTGTTTTTTTGGTGACAGGGGTCAACAATGAGCAGTTCTTC.

The J gene is TRBJ2-4, the V gene TRBV3-1, with unresolved D. The DNA end lines up better with TRBJ2-7; the J call may be wrong. This CDR3 spans 14 amino acids. From germline, CDR1 is LGHDT and CDR2 YNNKEL (reference sequence). Here the CDR3 reads CASSQATRTYEQYF. The CDR3 DNA follows: TGTGCCAGCAGCCAAGCGACCCGGACCTACGAGCAGTACTTC.

The gene calls are TRBV7-9 and TRBJ1-1, with TRBD1 as a possible D gene (6 bases). CDR3 length equals 15 residues. V gave up 2 bases and J gave up 6 bases, with 16 bases separating them. Germline loops: CDR1 SEHNR, CDR2 FQNEAQ (reference sequence). CDR3 coding DNA: TGTGCCAGCAGCTTACTCGTCGGGGGCGGGCCTGAAGCTTTCTTT. Translation gives CASSLLVGGGPEAFF.

The chain uses TRBV6-4 and TRBJ2-3; a weak D match, TRBD2 (5 bases). The length of the CDR3 is 13 residues. Trimming took 10 bases from V and 5 from J, leaving 16 bases between them. Germline V gene lookup returns CDR1 MRHNA and CDR2 SNTAGT. Here the CDR3 DNA reads TGTGCCACCTCAAGAGACCGGGGAGATACGCAGTATTTT. This sequence encodes CATSRDRGDTQYF.

This clonotype came up many times. The V call is TRBV4-3, the J call TRBJ2-1; D unresolved. V was trimmed by 6 bases and J by 5 bases, leaving 14 bases between them. The germline V gene has CDR1 LGHNA and CDR2 YSLEER. The CDR3 has 14 residues. CDR3 DNA sequence: TGCGCCAGCAGTAGTCAAGGTCCACACAATGAGCAGTTCTTC. Amino acid sequence: CASSSQGPHNEQFF.

The chain joins TRBV5-1 to TRBJ2-5, with 8 nucleotides matching TRBD1. V trimming: 7 bases; J trimming: 7 bases; junction bases outside the gene matches: 9. The CDR3 is 13 residues long. Germline V gene lookup returns CDR1 SGHRS and CDR2 YFSETQ. The CDR3: CASSQGDLRTQYF. CDR3 DNA: TGCGCCAGCTCACAGGGGGACTTGCGGACCCAGTACTTC.

V gene TRBV6-5 combines with J gene TRBJ2-5; 14 bases line up with TRBD2. This CDR3 spans 15 amino acids. The V segment lost 6 bases and the J segment 3 bases; nucleotides outside the gene matches: 3. Germline assignment: CDR1 MNHEY and CDR2 SVGAGI. In DNA form, the CDR3 reads TGTGCCAGCAGAGGACTAGCGGGGGGCGAAGAGACCCAGTACTTC. Protein sequence: CASRGLAGGEETQYF.

This chain connects TRBV4-3 to TRBJ1-4, with no clear D. From germline, CDR1 is LGHNA and CDR2 YSLEER. Trimming shortened V by 0 bases and J by 5 bases, and 16 bases separated the two germline ends. The CDR3 loop spans 17 amino acids. CDR3 in amino acids: CASSQDPPRGGNEKLFF. The CDR3 DNA sequence: TGCGCCAGCAGCCAAGATCCTCCGAGAGGTGGGAATGAAAAACTGTTTTTT.

There are a few counts of this clonotype. This chain connects TRBV6-1 to TRBJ2-5; either TRBD1 or TRBD2 may supply D (5 bases each). The J call may be incorrect, as the DNA end agrees better with TRBJ2-7. CDR1 MNHNS and CDR2 SASEGT come from the germline V gene. The length of the CDR3 is 17 residues. The CDR3 sequence: CASSVRNYPGPSYEQYF. CDR3 coding DNA: TGTGCCAGCAGTGTCCGCAATTACCCGGGACCCAGCTACGAGCAGTACTTC.

J is TRBJ2-4 and V is TRBV9, with TRBD2 matching over 7 bases. With the DNA end fitting TRBJ2-7 better, the J assignment may be wrong. This CDR3 spans 16 amino acids. Germline CDR1 is SGDLS and CDR2 is YYNGEE. This chain's CDR3 is CASSVASGGPRYEQYF. The DNA of the CDR3 is TGTGCCAGCAGCGTAGCTTCGGGGGGACCCCGCTACGAGCAGTACTTC.

This clonotype appeared many times. The J gene is TRBJ2-3, the V gene TRBV27, with unresolved D. The germline V gene encodes CDR1 MNHEY and CDR2 SMNVEV (reference sequence). V was shortened by 5 bases and J by 2 bases, with 17 bases between the two germline ends. This CDR3 is 16 amino acids long. Here the CDR3 reads CASSRRPVLFTDTQYF. CDR3 nucleotide sequence: TGTGCCAGCAGTCGTCGGCCCGTCCTCTTCACAGATACGCAGTATTTT.